This T cell receptor (beta chain) was sequenced in a study of cytomegalovirus exposure and HLA in healthy donors. V gave up 3 bases and J gave up 10 bases; unmatched junction bases: 8. The CDR3 length is 15 residues. Germline values: CDR1 SNHLY, CDR2 FYNNEI. A remark on this clone: Its antigen is as yet unknown.

PCR primers comprised 60 Vbeta and 13 Jbeta primers. Produced via immunoSEQ multiplex PCR; TCRdb's table is partial and in-frame only. The sample table includes around 110,000 clones. Whole-study results and caveats: A later analysis reported that several of the most significant clusters appeared to be linked to common viral pathogens, among them Epstein-Barr virus.

The receptor was derived from a man younger than 45 in good health and CMV-seronegative. Specimen: PBMCs. The rearrangement joins TRBV2 to TRBJ1-6; 8 positions agree with TRBD1. CDR3 sequence: CASSESRQGNSPLHF. The DNA for the CDR3 is TGTGCCAGCAGTGAGTCCAGACAGGGGAACTCACCCCTCCACTTT.